These T cell receptor beta chains were read from a single sample in a study of cytomegalovirus exposure and HLA in healthy donors. The table came from immunoSEQ multiplex PCR; TCRdb's copy has only in-frame clones and leaves some out. The table lists fewer than 140,000 clones, 71% of them singletons. The sample taken for sequencing was PBMCs. These receptor sequences come from a female donor in good health and CMV-seronegative. Both conserved end residues are trimmed from each CDR3. Fields, in order: V gene, J gene, CDR3 protein.

>TRBV29-1|TRBJ2-1
SVVDQRSYEQF
>TRBV10-2|TRBJ1-3
ASSETPTGAGNTIY
>TRBV6-6|TRBJ2-1
ASSYFGGNEQF
>TRBV7-9|TRBJ1-1
ASSHETGVHTEAF
>TRBV28|TRBJ2-2
ASSHMGPLAGGNTGELF
>TRBV7-3|TRBJ2-1
ASSLLPWVEAGGPPGPNEQF
>TRBV7-3|TRBJ2-3
ASSLEPGQGPDTQY
>TRBV4-1|TRBJ2-1
ASSTNNEQF
>TRBV6-1|TRBJ1-2
ASSRLRDGGGYT
>TRBV11-2|TRBJ2-5
ASSLRASGSVETQY
>TRBV30|TRBJ1-4
AWGTGQTNEKLF
>TRBV7-9|TRBJ2-7
ASSSTTGGYEQY
>TRBV19|TRBJ1-3
ASTDSPGNTIY
>TRBV7-9|TRBJ2-2
ASSLDVPGDTGELF
>TRBV6-1|TRBJ2-1
ASSEQVWNEQF
>TRBV9|TRBJ1-1
ASSVLPDGGTEAF
>TRBV9|TRBJ1-5
ASSVGDTDQPQH
>TRBV5-5|TRBJ2-7
ASSPPGLAGVGSSYEQY
>TRBV19|TRBJ2-7
ASSIGNRAYEQY
>TRBV10-3|TRBJ1-1
AISSTQNTEAF
>TRBV27|TRBJ2-7
ASSWDSPPYEQY
>TRBV9|TRBJ2-2
ASSGRGPGELF
>TRBV28|TRBJ1-1
ASSSDRGQGVIGAF
>TRBV19|TRBJ1-5
ASSIGTEGQPQH
>TRBV28|TRBJ2-3
ASSAPSGSTDTQY
>TRBV27|TRBJ2-1
ASSPGTLSVYNEQF
>TRBV5-4|TRBJ1-1
ASSWGGETEAF
>TRBV5-4|TRBJ2-3
ASSLSGRGGDTQY
>TRBV10-2|TRBJ2-4
ASSLTRLNIQY